One and the same sample provided the 25 T cell receptor beta chains below, sequenced in a study of blood T cells in healthy people across ages. With a J-beta primer mix and a sample-barcoded 5' primer, a second PCR ran about 6 to 11 cycles. TCRdb recomputed calls from the 5' RACE reads with MiXCR, one row per CDR3 protein. The table has about 650,000 distinct CDR3 sequences, approximately 52% seen once. The sample taken for sequencing was blood. Receptor source: an elderly woman in good health.

This clonotype occurred many times. In DNA form, the CDR3 reads TGCGCCAGCAGCTTACGACAGGGGATTAATGAAAAACTGTTTTTT. This gives the protein CASSLRQGINEKLFF. The chain links TRBV5-1 to TRBJ1-4; the match to TRBD1 covers 8 bases. V shed 2 bases, J shed 4 bases, and the junction held 4 bases outside the gene matches. Germline CDR1 and CDR2: SGHRS and YFSETQ. The CDR3 has 15 residues. Together with reference TRBV5-1 and TRBJ1-4, the CDR3 gives the full variable domain: KAGVTQTPRYLIKTRGQQVTLSCSPISGHRSVSWYQQTPGQGLQFLFEYFSETQRNKGNFPGRFSGRQFSNSRSEMNVSTLELGDSALYLCASSLRQGINEKLFFGSGTQLSVL.

Worth noting for this clonotype: Since a much larger clone is just one base distant, this may be a read error. V and J are TRBV20-1 and TRBJ1-2, with unresolved D. In germline, CDR1 is DFQATT, CDR2 SNEGSKA (reference sequence). The CDR3 has 14 amino acids. Trimming took 8 bases from V and 6 from J, leaving 22 bases between them. The CDR3 sequence is CSTRPPEVRNGYTF. DNA of the CDR3: TGCAGTACGCGTCCGCCGGAGGTTCGGAATGGCTACACCTTC.

V gene TRBV7-2 combines with J gene TRBJ2-5; tentative D call: TRBD1 (6 bases). The germline gives CDR1 SGHTA, CDR2 FQGNSA. Trimming removed 5 bases from V and 11 bases from J, with 18 bases in between. The CDR3 covers 13 residues. CDR3 sequence (DNA): TGTGCCAGCAGCCTGGGACATAATGGAGAGCAGTACTTC. Translating it yields CASSLGHNGEQYF. The full variable domain, rest sourced from reference TRBV7-2 and TRBJ2-5, is GAGVSQSPSNKVTEKGKDVELRCDPISGHTALYWYRQSLGQGLEFLIYFQGNSAPDKSGLPSDRFSAERTGGSVSTLTIQRTQQEDSAVYLCASSLGHNGEQYFGPGTRLLVL.

The chain recombines TRBV20-1 with TRBJ2-1, with 7 bases that match TRBD1. CDR1 DFQATT and CDR2 SNEGSKA come from the germline V gene (reference sequence). The CDR3 runs 15 residues. J lost 9 bases, V lost 2 bases, and 13 bases had no gene match. The CDR3: CSARHRDSPTSEQFF. In nucleotides, the CDR3 is TGCAGTGCTAGACACCGGGACAGCCCCACAAGTGAGCAGTTCTTC.

This clonotype showed up many times. The V call is TRBV4-1, the J call TRBJ2-5; 11 positions match TRBD2. With V trimmed by 8 bases and J by 4 bases, 6 bases remained unmatched. The germline CDR1 and CDR2 sequences are MGHRA and YSYEKL. The CDR3 runs to 14 residues. This chain's CDR3 is CASGKLAGVETQYF. CDR3 DNA sequence: TGCGCCAGCGGAAAACTAGCGGGAGTAGAGACCCAGTACTTC.

V usage is TRBV10-1 and J usage is TRBJ1-2, with no clear D. The CDR3 length is 12 residues. Germline CDR1 WNHNN, CDR2 SYGVQD (reference sequence). Deletions cut 9 bases from V and 3 bases from J, with 11 bases between. This chain's CDR3 is CARGIPYYGYTF. The CDR3 DNA reads as TGCGCCAGGGGGATTCCATACTATGGCTACACCTTC.

This clonotype showed up many times. The chain has TRBV2 and TRBJ2-3; no reliable D call. V was clipped by 4 bases and J by 8 bases, with 13 bases between them. In germline, CDR1 is SNHLY, CDR2 FYNNEI. This CDR3 is built from 13 residues. Here the CDR3 reads CASSGRLFGTQYF. In nucleotides, the CDR3 is TGTGCCAGCAGTGGTCGTTTATTCGGTACGCAGTATTTT. The variable domain in full, completed from reference TRBV2 and TRBJ2-3, reads EPEVTQTPSHQVTQMGQEVILRCVPISNHLYFYWYRQILGQKVEFLVSFYNNEISEKSEIFDDQFSVERPDGSNFTLKIRSTKLEDSAMYFCASSGRLFGTQYFGPGTRLTVL.

A few counts support this clonotype. The V and J genes are TRBV28 and TRBJ2-7, with TRBD2 matching 11 bases. Looked up from germline, CDR1 is MDHEN and CDR2 is SYDVKM. CDR3 size: 15 residues. J lost 3 bases, V lost 6 bases, and 7 bases had no gene match. CDR3 loop: CASRKTSGTNYEQYF. The CDR3 coding sequence is TGTGCCAGCAGGAAGACTAGCGGGACTAACTACGAGCAGTACTTC.

About this clonotype itself: A much more abundant neighbour one base away suggests this may be a read error. V usage is TRBV12-3 or TRBV12-4 and J usage is TRBJ2-7; D is perhaps TRBD2 (5 bases). This CDR3 comprises 12 residues. The V end was cut by 5 bases, the J end by 9 bases, with 14 bases between. The CDR3 bases are TGTGCCAGCAGTCCGACTATCAGGCGGCAGTACTTC. This codes for CASSPTIRRQYF.

This clonotype was recorded a few times. The genes are TRBV5-1 and TRBJ1-6; no clear D gene. Germline CDR1 reads SGHRS; CDR2 reads YFSETQ. The length of the CDR3 is 14 residues. Trimming took off 0 bases at V and 8 bases at J, with 9 bases between the two ends. The CDR3 DNA sequence: TGCGCCAGCAGCTTGGGAGGTAGTGATTCACCCCTCCACTTT. It codes for CASSLGGSDSPLHF.

This clonotype was recorded at least ten times. This rearrangement joins TRBV2 to TRBJ1-5, with a tentative D call TRBD1 (6 bases). CDR1 is SNHLY and CDR2 is FYNNEI in the germline V gene. The CDR3 runs 15 residues. V lost 6 bases, J lost 0 bases, and 12 bases lay in between. CDR3 residues: CASRRDTGSNQPQHF. The CDR3 region has the DNA TGTGCCAGCAGGCGGGACACCGGTAGCAATCAGCCCCAGCATTTT.

The rearrangement joins TRBV24-1 to TRBJ2-3; 8 bases are shared with TRBD2. The CDR3 length is 15 residues. Germline V gene data show CDR1 as KGHDR and CDR2 as SFDVKD. V shed 9 bases and J 1 base; nucleotides not matched to a gene: 8. The CDR3 sequence: CATGTLTSGTDTQYF. The CDR3 DNA follows: TGTGCCACCGGCACCCTGACTAGCGGCACAGATACGCAGTATTTT.

Here the CDR3 reads CASSLAGGALTGELFF. In DNA, the CDR3 is TGTGCCAGCAGCCTAGCGGGGGGGGCCCTTACCGGGGAGCTGTTTTTT. The rearrangement links TRBV25-1 to TRBJ2-2; 12 nucleotides match TRBD2. The CDR3 contains 16 residues. Germline assignment: CDR1 MGHDK and CDR2 SYGVNS. The V gene end was trimmed by 6 bases and the J gene end by 5 bases; junction bases not matched to a gene: 7.

As regards this clonotype: The junction shows a germline mismatch at one end, possibly a read error. The V call is TRBV3-1, the J call TRBJ1-1; D remains ambiguous. This CDR3 has 14 amino acids. In germline, CDR1 is LGHDT, CDR2 YNNKEL (reference sequence). CDR3 sequence reads: CTSSQEGGGPEAFF. CDR3 in DNA: TGTACCAGCAGCCAAGAGGGCGGCGGGCCTGAAGCTTTCTTT.

Concerning this clonotype itself: A much bigger clone sits one base away, suggesting this may be a read error. The CDR3 protein is CSAVDNEQFF. CDR3 sequence (DNA): TGCAGTGCTGTAGACAATGAGCAGTTCTTC. The chain joins TRBV20-1 to TRBJ2-1, with unresolved D. CDR1 DFQATT and CDR2 SNEGSKA come from the germline V gene (reference sequence). The CDR3 has 10 amino acids. V lost 5 bases, J lost 5 bases, and 4 bases lay in between.

The chain links TRBV2 to TRBJ1-6; 7 bases agree with TRBD1. The junction had 9 bases not matched to a gene; V was cut back by 6 bases and J by 7 bases. From germline, CDR1 is SNHLY and CDR2 FYNNEI. This CDR3 comprises 15 residues. CDR3 in amino acids: CASRASGTENSPLHF. As DNA, the CDR3 is TGTGCCAGCAGAGCCTCCGGGACAGAAAATTCACCCCTCCACTTT.

In its sample, this clonotype was seen many times. This rearrangement joins TRBV12-5 to TRBJ2-3; D perhaps matches TRBD2 (5 bases). The CDR3 is made up of 13 amino acids. Germline V gene lookup returns CDR1 LGHNT and CDR2 FRNRAP. The V end was cut by 7 bases, the J end by 5 bases, with 13 bases between. This CDR3 is CASVLSAGDTQYF. The CDR3 bases are TGTGCTAGTGTCCTATCTGCGGGAGATACGCAGTATTTT.

About this clonotype: A much larger clone differs from this one at a single base, so this may be a read error. The chain is built from TRBV20-1 and TRBJ2-1; the D gene is possibly TRBD2 (6 bases). The CDR3 loop spans 16 amino acids. The V gene lost 6 bases and the J gene lost 5 bases, with 23 bases spanning the gap. Germline V lookup: CDR1 DFQATT, CDR2 SNEGSKA (reference sequence). The CDR3: CSALLRLVNPHNEQFF. CDR3 nucleotides: TGCAGTGCCCTACTAAGACTAGTTAATCCTCACAATGAGCAGTTCTTC.

The chain has TRBV12-3 or TRBV12-4 and TRBJ1-5; unclear D gene. This CDR3 has 13 residues. The V end lost 6 bases, the J end lost 7 bases, and 13 bases lay between the germline ends. The DNA for the CDR3 is TGTGCCAGCAGCAACTCTCCGGGCCAGCCCCAGCATTTT. Its protein is CASSNSPGQPQHF.

This clonotype was picked up many times. V is TRBV5-1 and J is TRBJ2-1; maybe TRBD2 (6 bases). Trimming removed 4 bases at V and 0 bases at J, with 14 bases between. The CDR3 sequence is 16 residues long. Germline V gene sequence: CDR1 SGHRS, CDR2 YFSETQ. In nucleotides, the CDR3 is TGCGCCAGCAGCCCACCCGTCGGGAGCTCCTACAATGAGCAGTTCTTC. Protein product: CASSPPVGSSYNEQFF.

This sequence joins TRBV24-1 and TRBJ2-3; the D gene could be TRBD1 or TRBD2 (7 bases each). The V end lost 7 bases, the J end lost 1 base, and 17 bases lay between the germline ends. This CDR3 region has 16 residues. CDR1 and CDR2 (germline): KGHDR, SFDVKD. The CDR3 DNA sequence: TGTGCCACCAGCGGTCAGGGGGGGCGCGGCACAGATACGCAGTATTTT. Translation gives CATSGQGGRGTDTQYF.

This clonotype was detected once. The chain employs TRBV12-3 or TRBV12-4 and TRBJ2-3; 12 nucleotides line up with TRBD2. This CDR3 contains 16 residues. The ends lost 6 bases at V and 4 bases at J; junction bases unmatched: 8. The CDR3 DNA follows: TGTGCCAGCAGCACAAGGACTAGCGGGGTCGCAGATACGCAGTATTTT. This translates into CASSTRTSGVADTQYF.

This clonotype was observed a handful of times. This chain connects TRBV7-9 to TRBJ2-7; 7 bases are a match to TRBD2. V was clipped by 4 bases and J by 4 bases; unmatched bases: 13. The CDR3 length is 16 residues. Germline loops: CDR1 SEHNR, CDR2 FQNEAQ (reference sequence). The CDR3, as DNA: TGTGCCAGCAGCTCGTTTAGGGGCCGGGGGGTTTACGAGCAGTACTTC. The encoded protein is CASSSFRGRGVYEQYF.

The chain joins TRBV11-2 to TRBJ2-4; 10 bases agree with TRBD2. The end of the DNA aligns better with TRBJ2-5, so the J call may be wrong. This CDR3 has 16 residues. Germline CDR1 SGHAT, CDR2 FQNNGV. The CDR3 sequence: CASSRPTSGWEETQYF. The CDR3 DNA sequence: TGTGCCAGCAGCCGCCCGACTAGCGGGTGGGAAGAGACCCAGTACTTC.

A word on this clonotype: Sequence at one end of the junction differs from germline and may be a read error. The V gene is TRBV4-1, the J gene TRBJ1-1, with a tentative D call TRBD1 (5 bases). Germline lookup yields CDR1 MGHRA and CDR2 YSYEKL. The CDR3 covers 14 residues. In DNA, the CDR3 is TGCGCCAGTAGCCAAACTGGGGCGAGGACTGAAGCTTTCTTT. Its protein is CASSQTGARTEAFF.